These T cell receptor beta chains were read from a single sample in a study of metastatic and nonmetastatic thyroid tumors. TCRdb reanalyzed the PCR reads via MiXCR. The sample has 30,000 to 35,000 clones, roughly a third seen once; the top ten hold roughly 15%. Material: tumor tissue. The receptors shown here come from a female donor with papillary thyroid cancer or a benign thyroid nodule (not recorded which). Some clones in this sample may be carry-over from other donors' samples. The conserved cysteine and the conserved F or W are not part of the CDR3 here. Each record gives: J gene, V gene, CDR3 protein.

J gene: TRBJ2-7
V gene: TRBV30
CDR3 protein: AWRQALGEQY

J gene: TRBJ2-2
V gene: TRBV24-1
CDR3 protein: ATSDPGLAGENTGELF

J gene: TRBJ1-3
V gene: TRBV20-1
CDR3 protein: SASHKGGNTIY

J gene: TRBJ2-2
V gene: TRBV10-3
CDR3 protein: AVLASRQNTGELF

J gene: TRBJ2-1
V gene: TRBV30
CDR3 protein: AWSVGDEQF

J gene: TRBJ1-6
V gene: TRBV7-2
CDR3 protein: ASSLGDRRNSPLH

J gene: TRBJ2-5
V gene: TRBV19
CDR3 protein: ASSIDLQETQY

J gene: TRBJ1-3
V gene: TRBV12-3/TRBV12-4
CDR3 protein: ASSLTAISGNTIY

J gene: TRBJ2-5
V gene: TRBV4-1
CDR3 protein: ASSPARDGLSETQY

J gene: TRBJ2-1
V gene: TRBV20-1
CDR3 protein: SAMKSYPYNEQF

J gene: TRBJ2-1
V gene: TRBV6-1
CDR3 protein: ASSESGRSGEQF

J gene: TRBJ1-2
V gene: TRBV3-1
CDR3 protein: ASSQRRGRSYT

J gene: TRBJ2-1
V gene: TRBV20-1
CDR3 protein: SARTGTNNNEQF

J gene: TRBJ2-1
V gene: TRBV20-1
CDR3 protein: SARPRTGGLYNEQF

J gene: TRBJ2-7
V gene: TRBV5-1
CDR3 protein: ASSPRDIDYEQY

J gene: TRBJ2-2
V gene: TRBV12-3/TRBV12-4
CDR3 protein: ASSFGAGGHTGELF

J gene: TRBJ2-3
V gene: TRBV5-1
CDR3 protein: ASSFWGSTDTQY

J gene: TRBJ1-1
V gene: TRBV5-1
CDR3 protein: ASSGGYNTEAF

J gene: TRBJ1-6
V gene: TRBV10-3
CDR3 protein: AISCDLASPLH

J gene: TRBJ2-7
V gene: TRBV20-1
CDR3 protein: SARGGRDYEQY

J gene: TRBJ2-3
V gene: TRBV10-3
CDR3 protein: AISEPATGHGDTQY

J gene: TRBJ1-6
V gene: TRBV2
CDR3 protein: ASSGAGTGNSPLH

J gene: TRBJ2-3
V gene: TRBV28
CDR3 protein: ASSPTAGGPYGRDTQY

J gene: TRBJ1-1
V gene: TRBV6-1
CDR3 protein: ASSERWGYTEAF

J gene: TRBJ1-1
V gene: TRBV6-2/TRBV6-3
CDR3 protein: ASTPDGMNTEAF

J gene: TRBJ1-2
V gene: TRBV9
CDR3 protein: ASTKVPSDRVYGYT

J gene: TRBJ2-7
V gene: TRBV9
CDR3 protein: ASSVDPAGTYEQY

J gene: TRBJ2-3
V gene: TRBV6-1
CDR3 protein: ASSGLSDTQY

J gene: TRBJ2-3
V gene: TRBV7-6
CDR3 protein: ASSFTAGGLSDTQY

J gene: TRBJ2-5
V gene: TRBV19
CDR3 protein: ASSTTLDTKETQY

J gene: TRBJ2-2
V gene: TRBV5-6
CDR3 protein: ASSPGGGELF

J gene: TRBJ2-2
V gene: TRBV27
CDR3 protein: ASSLTHTGELF

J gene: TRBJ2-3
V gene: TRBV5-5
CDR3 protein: ASSYISASGGAADTQY

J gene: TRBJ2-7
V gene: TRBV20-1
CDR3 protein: SAPDPGRSQEQY

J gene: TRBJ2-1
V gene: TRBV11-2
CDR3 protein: ASSLDASYNEQF

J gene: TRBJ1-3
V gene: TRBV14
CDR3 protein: ASSPNRVTIY

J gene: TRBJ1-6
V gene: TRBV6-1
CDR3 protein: ASTVGQPLNSPLH

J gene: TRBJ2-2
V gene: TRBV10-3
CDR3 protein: AISGGIAGTGELF

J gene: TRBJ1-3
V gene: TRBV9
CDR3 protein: ASSVGGEGGNTIY

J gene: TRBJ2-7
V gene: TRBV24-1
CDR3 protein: ATSGGTGDSYEQY

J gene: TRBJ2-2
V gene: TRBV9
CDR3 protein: ASGPRVDTGELF

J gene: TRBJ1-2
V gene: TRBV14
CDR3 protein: ASSQYQRVYGYT

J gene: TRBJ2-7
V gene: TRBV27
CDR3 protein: ASSIGDGTYEQY

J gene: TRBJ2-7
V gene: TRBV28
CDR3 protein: ASSLGSSYEQY

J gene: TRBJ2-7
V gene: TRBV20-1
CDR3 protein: SARTSGRPQPLYEQY

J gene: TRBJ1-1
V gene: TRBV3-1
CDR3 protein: ASSQDVLGTEAF

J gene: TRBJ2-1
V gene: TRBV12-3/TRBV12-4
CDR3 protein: ASSFSNEQF

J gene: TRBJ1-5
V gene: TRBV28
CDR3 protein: ASSLGPPQPQH

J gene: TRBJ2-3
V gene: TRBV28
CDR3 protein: ASSPFSGDTDTQY

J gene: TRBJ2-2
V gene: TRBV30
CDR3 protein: AWSLTIGELF

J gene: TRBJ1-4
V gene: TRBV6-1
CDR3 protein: ASGRVAVIEKLF

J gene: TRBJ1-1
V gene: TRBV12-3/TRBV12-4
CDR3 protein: ASSFYRAHTEAF

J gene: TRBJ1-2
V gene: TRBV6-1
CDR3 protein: ASSEVGPAYGYT

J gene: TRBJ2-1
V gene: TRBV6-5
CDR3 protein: ASSYSREGQF

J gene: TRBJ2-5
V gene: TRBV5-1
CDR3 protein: ASSLTASGVETQY